The clone carrying this TCR beta chain turned up a few times. Its target is not known. The sample is drawn from a study of neurological immune-mediated disorders. A 10-nucleotide random UMI tagged transcripts in template-switch 5'RACE cDNA synthesis. MiXCR, applied by TCRdb to the 5' RACE reads, yields one record per CDR3 protein. The sample has nearly 45,000 distinct CDR3 sequences; roughly 21% are singletons. Germline V lookup: CDR1 SGHRS, CDR2 YFSETQ. The CDR3 consists of 10 residues. The ends were cut back, 10 bases at V and 5 bases at J, with 10 bases in the middle. Time point meaning: technical triplicate 3. The unsorted libraries were made from 2 million PBMCs kept at -80 C. Notes on the study in general: Healthy controls had more TCR clonal expansion than multiple sclerosis, which showed the least, whereas HTLV-1-associated myelopathy showed the most. The absence of shared CDR3 amino acid sequences among expanded clones across subjects suggests private repertoires in all groups.

V usage is TRBV5-1 and J usage is TRBJ2-7; D gene ambiguous. This TCR was sampled from a man between 60 and 75 years old with HTLV-1-associated myelopathy (HAM/TSP). The sequenced material came from PBMCs. The CDR3 is CAVRTDEQYF. In DNA form, the CDR3 reads TGCGCCGTCAGGACGGACGAGCAGTACTTC.